This TCR beta chain was recorded in a study of OX40 agonist ivuxolimab in advanced cancers. Study at large: Previous treatment with anti-PD-1, anti-PD-L1 or anti-CTLA-4 therapy was allowed; over 35% had received some.

The ends were cut back, 3 bases at V and 7 bases at J, with 13 bases in the middle. Germline-derived CDR1 and CDR2 are KGHSH and LQKENI. The CDR3 runs to 14 residues. Sequenced by immunoSEQ multiplex PCR; TCRdb stores in-frame clones only, minus some. The table includes about 28,000 clones, 88% detected once. This specimen was CD4+ or CD8+ T cells sorted from blood, taken in a trial of the OX40 agonist ivuxolimab. V usage is TRBV18 and J usage is TRBJ1-5; the D is unclear. This sequence was found in an adult with an advanced solid tumor such as melanoma, head and neck, liver or kidney cancer. The CDR3 bases are TGTGCCAGCTCACCCTCGGCAGTAGACCAGCCCCAGCATTTT. Protein: CASSPSAVDQPQHF.